The T cell receptor (delta chain) under discussion was sequenced for a study of γδ T cells in repeated Plasmodium falciparum infection. CDR3 length: 23 residues. Germline V gives CDR1 TSWWSYY, CDR2 QGS. TCRdb re-processed the multiplex PCR reads using CATT. The table records around 46,000 delta-chain clones, 1.6% of them present only once. On this clone itself: This probably arose from a read error, given a far larger clone one base away. This sample also contains other DNA sequences that code for the same CDR3.

Vgamma9/Vdelta2+ and Vdelta2-negative gammadelta T cells were flow-sorted from PBMC for bulk sequencing. The sequence came from a pool of human donors (malaria-infected and uninfected, not separated). Source material: gamma-delta T cells from blood. The V gene is TRDV1, but the J gene lacks a call; TRDD3 was called by the table and not checked on the DNA. The CDR3 loop is CALGELALVKTLPTGWGSTSLIF. DNA of the CDR3: TGTGCTCTTGGGGAACTGGCCTTAGTAAAAACCCTTCCTACGGGTTGGGGATCGACTAGTCTCATCTTT.